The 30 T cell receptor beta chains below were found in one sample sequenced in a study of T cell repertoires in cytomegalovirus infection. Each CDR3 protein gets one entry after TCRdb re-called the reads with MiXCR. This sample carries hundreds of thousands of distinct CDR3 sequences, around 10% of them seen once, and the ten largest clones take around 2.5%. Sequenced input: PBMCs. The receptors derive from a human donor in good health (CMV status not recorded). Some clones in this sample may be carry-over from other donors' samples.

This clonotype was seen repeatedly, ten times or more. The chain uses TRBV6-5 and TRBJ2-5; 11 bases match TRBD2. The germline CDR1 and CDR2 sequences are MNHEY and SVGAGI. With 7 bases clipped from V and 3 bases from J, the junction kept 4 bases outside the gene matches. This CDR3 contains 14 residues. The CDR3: CASTLTSGEETQYF. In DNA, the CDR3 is TGTGCCAGCACCTTGACTAGCGGGGAAGAGACCCAGTACTTC.

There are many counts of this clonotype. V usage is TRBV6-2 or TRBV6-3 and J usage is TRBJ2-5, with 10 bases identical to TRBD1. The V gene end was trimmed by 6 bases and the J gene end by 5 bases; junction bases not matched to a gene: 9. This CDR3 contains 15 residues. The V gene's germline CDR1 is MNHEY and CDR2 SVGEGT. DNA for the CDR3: TGTGCCAGCAGGGGGGGACAGGGGAGAGTGGAGACCCAGTACTTC. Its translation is CASRGGQGRVETQYF.

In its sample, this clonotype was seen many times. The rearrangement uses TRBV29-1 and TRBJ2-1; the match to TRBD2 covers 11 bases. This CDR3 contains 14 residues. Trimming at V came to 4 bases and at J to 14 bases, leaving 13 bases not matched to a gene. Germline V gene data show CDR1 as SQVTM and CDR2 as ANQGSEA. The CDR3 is CSVAVPSGGPGEFF. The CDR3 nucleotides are TGCAGCGTTGCAGTTCCTAGCGGGGGGCCGGGAGAGTTCTTC.

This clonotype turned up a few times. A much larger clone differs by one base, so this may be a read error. CDR3 sequence: CASSLPGMNTEAFF. The CDR3 nucleotides read TGTGCCAGCAGTTTACCGGGAATGAACACTGAAGCTTTCTTT. The rearrangement links TRBV28 to TRBJ1-1; D not certain. The CDR3 is made up of 14 amino acids. Trimming stripped 2 bases from V and 0 bases from J, with 7 bases between. From germline, CDR1 is MDHEN and CDR2 SYDVKM.

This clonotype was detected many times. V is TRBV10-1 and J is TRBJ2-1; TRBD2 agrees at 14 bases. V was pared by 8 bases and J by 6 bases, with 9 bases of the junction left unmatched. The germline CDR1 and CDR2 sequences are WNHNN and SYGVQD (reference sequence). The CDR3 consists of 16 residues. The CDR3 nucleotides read TGCGCCAGCTCTGGACTAGCGGGGGGATGGATCAATGAGCAGTTCTTC. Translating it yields CASSGLAGGWINEQFF.

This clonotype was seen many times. The CDR3 sequence is CASPTRDHNRADGYTF. The CDR3 nucleotides read TGTGCCAGCCCTACCCGGGACCATAATCGGGCAGATGGCTACACCTTC. The chain uses TRBV12-3 or TRBV12-4 and TRBJ1-2, with D tentatively TRBD1 (5 bases). The CDR3 runs to 16 residues. The V end lost 8 bases, the J end lost 6 bases, and 25 bases lay between the germline ends.

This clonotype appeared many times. The CDR3 reads CASGPDRGTEAFF. The CDR3 DNA follows: TGTGCTAGTGGCCCTGACAGGGGCACTGAAGCTTTCTTT. This chain connects TRBV12-5 to TRBJ1-1; 8 positions agree with TRBD1. J gave up 4 bases and V 6 bases, and 4 bases lay outside the gene matches. CDR3 size: 13 residues. Germline V gene data show CDR1 as LGHNT and CDR2 as FRNRAP.

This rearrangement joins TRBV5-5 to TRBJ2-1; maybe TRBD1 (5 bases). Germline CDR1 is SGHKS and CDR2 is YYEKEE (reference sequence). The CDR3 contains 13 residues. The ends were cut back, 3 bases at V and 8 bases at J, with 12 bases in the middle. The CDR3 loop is CASSWTDRHEQFF. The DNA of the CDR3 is TGTGCCAGCAGCTGGACCGACAGACATGAGCAGTTCTTC.

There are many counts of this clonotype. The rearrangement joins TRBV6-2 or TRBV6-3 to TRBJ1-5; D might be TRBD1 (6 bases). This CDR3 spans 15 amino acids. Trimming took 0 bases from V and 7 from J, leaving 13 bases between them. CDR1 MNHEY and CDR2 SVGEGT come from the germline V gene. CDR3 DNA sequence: TGTGCCAGCAGTTACTCGGTGGGGGGCGAACAGCCCCAGCATTTT. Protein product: CASSYSVGGEQPQHF.

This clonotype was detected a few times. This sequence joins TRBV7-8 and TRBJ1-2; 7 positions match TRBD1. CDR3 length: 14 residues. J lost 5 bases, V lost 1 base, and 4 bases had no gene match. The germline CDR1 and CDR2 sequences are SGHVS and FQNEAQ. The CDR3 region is CASSLVGQSYGYTF. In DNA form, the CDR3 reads TGTGCCAGCAGCTTAGTGGGACAGTCTTATGGCTACACCTTC.

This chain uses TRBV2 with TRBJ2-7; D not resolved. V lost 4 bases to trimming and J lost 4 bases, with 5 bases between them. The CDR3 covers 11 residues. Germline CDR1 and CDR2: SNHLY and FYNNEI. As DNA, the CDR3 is TGTGCCAGCAGTGTCAGGTACGAGCAGTACGTC. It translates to CASSVRYEQYV.

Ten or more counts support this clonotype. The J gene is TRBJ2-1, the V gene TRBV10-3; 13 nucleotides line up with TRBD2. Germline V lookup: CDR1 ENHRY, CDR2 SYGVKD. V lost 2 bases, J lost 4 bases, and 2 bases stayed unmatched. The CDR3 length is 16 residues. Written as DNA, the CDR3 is TGTGCCATCAGTGAGCGGACTAGCGGGGGATACAATGAGCAGTTCTTC. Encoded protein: CAISERTSGGYNEQFF.

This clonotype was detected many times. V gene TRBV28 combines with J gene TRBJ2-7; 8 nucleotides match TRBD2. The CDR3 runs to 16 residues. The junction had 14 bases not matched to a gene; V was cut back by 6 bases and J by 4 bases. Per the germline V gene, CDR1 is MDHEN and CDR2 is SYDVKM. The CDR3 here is CASSPERGRRRYEQYV. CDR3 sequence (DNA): TGTGCCAGCAGCCCCGAGCGGGGGAGGAGAAGGTACGAGCAGTACGTC.

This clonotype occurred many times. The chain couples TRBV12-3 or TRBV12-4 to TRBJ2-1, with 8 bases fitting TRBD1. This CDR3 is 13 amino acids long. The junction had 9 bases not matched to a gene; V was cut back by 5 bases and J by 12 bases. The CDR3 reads CASSPLQTGGQFF. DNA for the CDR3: TGTGCCAGCAGTCCCCTCCAAACAGGGGGGCAGTTCTTC.

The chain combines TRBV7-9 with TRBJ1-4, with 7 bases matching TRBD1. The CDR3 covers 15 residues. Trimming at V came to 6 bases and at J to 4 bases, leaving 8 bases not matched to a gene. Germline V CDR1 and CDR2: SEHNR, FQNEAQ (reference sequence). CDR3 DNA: TGTGCCAGCAGTTTGGAGACAGGGTTTAATGAAAAACTGTTTTTT. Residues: CASSLETGFNEKLFF.

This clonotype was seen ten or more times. Here the CDR3 reads CATRTGGSSGNTIYF. The CDR3 nucleotides are TGTGCCACCCGGACAGGGGGGAGCTCTGGAAACACCATATATTTT. The rearrangement links TRBV6-1 to TRBJ1-3; 10 bases align to TRBD1. Germline-derived CDR1 and CDR2 are MNHNS and SASEGT. This CDR3 has 15 amino acids. J gave up 0 bases and V 10 bases, and 6 bases lay outside the gene matches.

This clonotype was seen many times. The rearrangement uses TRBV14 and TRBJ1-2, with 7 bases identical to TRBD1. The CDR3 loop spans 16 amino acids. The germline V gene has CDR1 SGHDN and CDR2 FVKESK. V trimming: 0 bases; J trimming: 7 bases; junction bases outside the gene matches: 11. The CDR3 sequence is CASSQERRGTIRGYTF. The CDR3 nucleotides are TGTGCCAGCAGCCAAGAACGCAGGGGGACCATCCGTGGCTACACCTTC.

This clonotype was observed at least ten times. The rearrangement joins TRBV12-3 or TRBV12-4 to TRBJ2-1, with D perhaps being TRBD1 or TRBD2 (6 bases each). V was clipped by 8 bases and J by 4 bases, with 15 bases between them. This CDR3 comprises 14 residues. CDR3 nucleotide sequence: TGTGCCAGCCTCCTCGCGGGACATTACAATGAGCAGTTCTTC. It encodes CASLLAGHYNEQFF.

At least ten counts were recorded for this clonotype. For the CDR3, the DNA is TGCAGCGTCCAGGACAGGGAGAACACCGGGGAGCTGTTTTTT. This gives the protein CSVQDRENTGELFF. The chain employs TRBV29-1 and TRBJ2-2; TRBD1 matches 8 bases. With V trimmed by 6 bases and J by 1 base, 4 bases remained unmatched. The CDR3 length is 14 residues. Germline V gene sequence: CDR1 SQVTM, CDR2 ANQGSEA.

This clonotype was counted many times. In DNA, the CDR3 is TGCAGTGCTAGTGGGGATACCCTAGGGATTCAGCCCCAGCATTTT. Amino acids: CSASGDTLGIQPQHF. The J gene is TRBJ1-5, the V gene TRBV20-1; D not certain. Germline CDR1 DFQATT, CDR2 SNEGSKA (reference sequence). The CDR3 totals 15 residues. Trimming pared 3 bases from V and 6 bases from J, leaving 18 bases between.

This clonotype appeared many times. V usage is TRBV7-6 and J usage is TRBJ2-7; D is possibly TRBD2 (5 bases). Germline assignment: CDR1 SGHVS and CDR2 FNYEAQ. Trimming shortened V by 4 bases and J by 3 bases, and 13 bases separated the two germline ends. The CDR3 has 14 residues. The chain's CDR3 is CASSSRTGNYEQYF. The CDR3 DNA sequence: TGTGCCAGCAGCTCGAGGACGGGGAACTACGAGCAGTACTTC.

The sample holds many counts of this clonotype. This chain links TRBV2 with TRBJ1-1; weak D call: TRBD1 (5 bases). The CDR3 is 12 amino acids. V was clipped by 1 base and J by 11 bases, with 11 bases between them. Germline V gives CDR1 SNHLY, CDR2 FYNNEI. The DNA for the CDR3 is TGTGCCAGCAGTGAAGGGGGACGACGGGCTTTCTTT. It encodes CASSEGGRRAFF. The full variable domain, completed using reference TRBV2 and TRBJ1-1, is EPEVTQTPSHQVTQMGQEVILRCVPISNHLYFYWYRQILGQKVEFLVSFYNNEISEKSEIFDDQFSVERPDGSNFTLKIRSTKLEDSAMYFCASSEGGRRAFFGQGTRLTVV.

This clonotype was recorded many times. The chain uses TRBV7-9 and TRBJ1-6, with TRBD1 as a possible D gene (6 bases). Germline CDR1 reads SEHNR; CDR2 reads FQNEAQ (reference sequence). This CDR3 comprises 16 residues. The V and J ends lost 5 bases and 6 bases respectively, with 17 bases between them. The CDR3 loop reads CASSGTRTVLNSPLHF. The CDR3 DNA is TGTGCCAGCAGCGGGACCCGGACAGTTCTTAATTCACCCCTCCACTTT.

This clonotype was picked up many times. The CDR3 loop is CASSYSAGSQETQYF. The DNA for the CDR3 is TGTGCCAGCAGTTACTCTGCGGGCTCCCAAGAGACCCAGTACTTC. The chain couples TRBV6-2 or TRBV6-3 to TRBJ2-5, with a weak D call TRBD2 (5 bases). Germline V lookup: CDR1 MNHEY, CDR2 SVGEGT. There are 15 residues in the CDR3. Trimming pared 0 bases from V and 1 base from J, leaving 9 bases between.

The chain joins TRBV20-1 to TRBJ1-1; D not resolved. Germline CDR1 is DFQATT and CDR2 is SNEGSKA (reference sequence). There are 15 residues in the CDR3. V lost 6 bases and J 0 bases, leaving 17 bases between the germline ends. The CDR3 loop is CSAAPPGYLNTEAFF. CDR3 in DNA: TGCAGTGCGGCTCCACCAGGTTACCTGAACACTGAAGCTTTCTTT.

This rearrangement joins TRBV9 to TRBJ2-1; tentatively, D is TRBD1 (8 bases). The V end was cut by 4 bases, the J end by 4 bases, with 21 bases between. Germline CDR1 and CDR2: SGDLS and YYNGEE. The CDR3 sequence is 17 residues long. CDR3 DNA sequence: TGTGCCAGCAGCACTCGGACAGGGAGGGGGGTTTACAATGAGCAGTTCTTC. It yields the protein CASSTRTGRGVYNEQFF.

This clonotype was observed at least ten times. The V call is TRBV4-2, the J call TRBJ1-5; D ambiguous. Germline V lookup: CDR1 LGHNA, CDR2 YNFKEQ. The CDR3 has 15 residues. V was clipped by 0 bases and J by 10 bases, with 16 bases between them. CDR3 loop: CASSQDFNGNLPQHF. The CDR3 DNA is TGTGCCAGCAGCCAAGATTTTAACGGAAATCTTCCCCAGCATTTT.

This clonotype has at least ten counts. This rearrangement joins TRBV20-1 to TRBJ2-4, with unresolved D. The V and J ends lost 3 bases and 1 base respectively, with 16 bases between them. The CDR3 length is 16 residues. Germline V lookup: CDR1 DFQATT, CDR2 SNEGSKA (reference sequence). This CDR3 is CSASSTYTMAKNIQYF. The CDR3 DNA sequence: TGCAGTGCTAGTTCGACATATACCATGGCCAAAAACATTCAGTACTTC.

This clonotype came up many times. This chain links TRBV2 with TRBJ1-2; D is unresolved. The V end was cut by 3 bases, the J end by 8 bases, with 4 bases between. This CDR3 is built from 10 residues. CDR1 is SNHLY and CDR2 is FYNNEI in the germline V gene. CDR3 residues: CASSEGGYTF. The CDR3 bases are TGTGCCAGCAGTGAGGGGGGCTACACCTTC.

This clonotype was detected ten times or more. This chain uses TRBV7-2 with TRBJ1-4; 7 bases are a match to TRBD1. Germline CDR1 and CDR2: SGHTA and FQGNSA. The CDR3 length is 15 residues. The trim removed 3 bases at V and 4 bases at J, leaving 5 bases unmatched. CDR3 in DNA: TGTGCCAGCAGCTTGAAGGGACAGATTAATGAAAAACTGTTTTTT. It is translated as CASSLKGQINEKLFF. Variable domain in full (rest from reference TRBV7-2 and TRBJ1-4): GAGVSQSPSNKVTEKGKDVELRCDPISGHTALYWYRQSLGQGLEFLIYFQGNSAPDKSGLPSDRFSAERTGGSVSTLTIQRTQQEDSAVYLCASSLKGQINEKLFFGSGTQLSVL.